This T cell receptor (beta chain) was identified in a study of type 1 regulatory T cells. V lost 5 bases to trimming and J lost 2 bases; unmatched junction nucleotides: 4. Germline V gene lookup returns CDR1 SGHAT and CDR2 FQNNGV. CDR3 length: 14 amino acids. TCRdb reprocessed the reads with MiXCR, giving one entry per CDR3 protein. Of some 22,000 distinct CDR3 sequences in the sample, 55% to 80% were seen once. Note on this clonotype: Antigen specificity is unknown.

This TCR derives from a human donor in good health. Sequencing input: cultured T cells, either the whole culture or a sorted T cell fraction (not recorded which). As for subset: Tr1-enriched cell product generated in vitro against host alloantigens. This chain uses TRBV11-2 with TRBJ2-7; 9 bases are shared with TRBD1. CDR3: CASSAGTGPYEQYF. The DNA for the CDR3 is TGTGCCAGCAGCGCCGGGACAGGGCCCTACGAGCAGTACTTC. Filled out from reference TRBV11-2 and TRBJ2-7, the complete variable domain reads EAGVAQSPRYKIIEKRQSVAFWCNPISGHATLYWYQQILGQGPKLLIQFQNNGVVDDSQLPKDRFSAERLKGVDSTLKIQPAKLEDSAVYLCASSAGTGPYEQYFGPGTRLTVT.